Ten or more counts support the clone carrying this T cell receptor beta chain. CAS ≥3, NOSPECS ≥4, moderate-to-severe activity and duration under 3 months marked donors with ophthalmopathy. Ineligible for inclusion were patients with other autoimmune diseases, uncontrolled infections, pregnancy or lactation. As diagnostic evidence, clinical symptoms, serum thyroxine, TRAb, thyroid ultrasound and orbital computed tomography were relied upon. This sample stems from a study of Graves' ophthalmopathy and Graves' hyperthyroidism. The wider study: Peripheral blood was obtained at first diagnosis, ahead of any treatment.

The authors amplified TCR beta CDR3 regions from RNA transcripts. RT-PCR was first run with HTBI primers, then multiplex PCR in a second round. TCRdb called the multiplex PCR reads again in MiXCR, with one record for every CDR3 protein. The table has about 170,000 distinct CDR3 sequences, roughly 37% seen once. Trimming took 0 bases from V and 2 from J; bases not matched to a gene: 6. The length of the CDR3 is 17 residues. Per the germline V gene, CDR1 is LGHNA and CDR2 is YNFKEQ. The source is a woman between 35 and 50 years old with Graves' ophthalmopathy. The rearrangement uses TRBV4-2 and TRBJ1-2, with 10 bases lining up with TRBD1. The source material was peripheral blood. As DNA, the CDR3 is TGTGCCAGCAGCCAAGAACCGGGACAGGGGTTAAACTATGGCTACACCTTC. It encodes CASSQEPGQGLNYGYTF.